This T cell receptor beta chain came from a study of blood T cell repertoires in COVID-19. Study-level information: Spain, Italy and the United States supplied samples that represented acute and convalescent COVID-19.

The table came from immunoSEQ multiplex PCR; TCRdb's copy has only in-frame clones and leaves some out. Here the sample spans approximately 270,000 clones, around 90% being singletons. Unmatched junction bases numbered 8, after V lost 5 bases and J lost 5 bases. In germline, CDR1 is MDHEN, CDR2 SYDVKM. This CDR3 region has 14 residues. This TCR came from a human donor in a cohort exposed to, infected with or recovered from COVID-19 (not recorded which). The donor label of this sample is uncertain. Material for sequencing was PBMCs or T cells enriched from blood (not recorded which). The chain is built from TRBV28 and TRBJ2-7, with TRBD1 identical over 8 bases. The DNA for the CDR3 is TGTGCCAGCAGTCATCAGGGGGCATGGGACGAGCAGTACTTC. Translating it yields CASSHQGAWDEQYF.